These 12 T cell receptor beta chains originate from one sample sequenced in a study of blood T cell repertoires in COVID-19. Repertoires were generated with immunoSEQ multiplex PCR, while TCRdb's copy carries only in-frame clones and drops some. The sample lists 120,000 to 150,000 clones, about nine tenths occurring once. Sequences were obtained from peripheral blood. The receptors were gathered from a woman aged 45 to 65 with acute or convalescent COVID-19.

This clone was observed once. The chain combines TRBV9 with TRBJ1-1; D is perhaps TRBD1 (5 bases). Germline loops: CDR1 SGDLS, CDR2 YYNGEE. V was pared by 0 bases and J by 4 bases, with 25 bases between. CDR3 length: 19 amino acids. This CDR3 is CASSVGEGGLFQGSTEAFF. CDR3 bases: TGTGCCAGCAGCGTAGGAGAGGGAGGCCTTTTCCAGGGATCCACTGAAGCTTTCTTT.

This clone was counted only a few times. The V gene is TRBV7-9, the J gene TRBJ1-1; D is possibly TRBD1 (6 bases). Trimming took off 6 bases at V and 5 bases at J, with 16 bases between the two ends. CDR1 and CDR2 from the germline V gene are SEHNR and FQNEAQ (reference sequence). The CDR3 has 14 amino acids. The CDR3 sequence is CASSLSSQGTEAFF. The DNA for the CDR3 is TGTGCCAGCAGTTTGTCTAGCCAGGGGACTGAAGCTTTCTTT.

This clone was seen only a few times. This CDR3 is CASSISANTEAFF. The CDR3 region has the DNA TGTGCCAGTAGTATCAGTGCGAACACTGAAGCTTTCTTT. V is TRBV19 and J is TRBJ1-1, with D unresolved. Germline CDR1 reads LNHDA; CDR2 reads SQIVND (reference sequence). This CDR3 contains 13 residues. Trimming took 3 bases from V and 1 from J, leaving 6 bases between them. The full variable domain, completed using reference TRBV19 and TRBJ1-1, is DGGITQSPKYLFRKEGQNVTLSCEQNLNHDAMYWYRQDPGQGLRLIYYSQIVNDFQKGDIAEGYSVSREKKESFPLTVTSAQKNPTAFYLCASSISANTEAFFGQGTRLTVV.

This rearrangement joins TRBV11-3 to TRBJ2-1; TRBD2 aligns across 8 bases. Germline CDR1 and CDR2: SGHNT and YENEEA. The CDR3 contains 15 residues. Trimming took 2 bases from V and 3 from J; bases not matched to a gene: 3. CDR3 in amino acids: CASSLRAGGYNEQFF. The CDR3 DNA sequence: TGTGCCAGCAGCTTAAGGGCGGGAGGCTACAATGAGCAGTTCTTC.

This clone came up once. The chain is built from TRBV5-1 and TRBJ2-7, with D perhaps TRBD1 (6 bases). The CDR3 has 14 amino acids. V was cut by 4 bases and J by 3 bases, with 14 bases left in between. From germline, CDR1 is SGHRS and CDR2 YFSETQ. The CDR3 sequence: CASSQTGTSYEQYF. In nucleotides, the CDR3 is TGCGCCAGCAGCCAAACAGGGACCAGCTACGAGCAGTACTTC.

The CDR3 DNA reads as TGTGCCAGCAGTTCAAGTAATCAGATAACGCAGTATTTT. Protein: CASSSSNQITQYF. The chain has TRBV12-3 or TRBV12-4 and TRBJ2-3; D call uncertain. Trimming pared 4 bases from V and 9 bases from J, leaving 14 bases between. The CDR3 has 13 residues.

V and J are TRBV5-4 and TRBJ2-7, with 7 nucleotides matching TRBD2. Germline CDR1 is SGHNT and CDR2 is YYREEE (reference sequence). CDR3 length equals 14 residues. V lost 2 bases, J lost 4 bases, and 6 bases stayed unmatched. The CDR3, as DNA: TGTGCCAGCAGCTTTCGGGAGGCCCTTTACGAGCAGTACTTC. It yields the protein CASSFREALYEQYF.

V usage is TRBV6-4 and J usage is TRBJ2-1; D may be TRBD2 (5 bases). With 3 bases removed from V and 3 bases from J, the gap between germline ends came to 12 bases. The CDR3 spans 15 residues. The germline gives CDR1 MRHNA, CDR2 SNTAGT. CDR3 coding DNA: TGTGCCAGCAGTGAGGAGGACGGGAACTACAATGAGCAGTTCTTC. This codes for CASSEEDGNYNEQFF.

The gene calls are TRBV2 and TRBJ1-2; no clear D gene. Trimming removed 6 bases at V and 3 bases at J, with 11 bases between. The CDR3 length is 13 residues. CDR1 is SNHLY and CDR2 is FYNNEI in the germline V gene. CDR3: CASSSRRHYGYTF. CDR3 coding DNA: TGTGCCAGCAGCTCGAGGAGGCACTATGGCTACACCTTC.

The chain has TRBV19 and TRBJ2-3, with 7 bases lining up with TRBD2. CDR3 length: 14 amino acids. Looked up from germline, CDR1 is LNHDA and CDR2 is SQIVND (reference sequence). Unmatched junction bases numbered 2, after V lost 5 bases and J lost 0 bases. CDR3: CASSSSGSTDTQYF. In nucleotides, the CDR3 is TGTGCCAGTAGTTCTAGCGGAAGCACAGATACGCAGTATTTT.

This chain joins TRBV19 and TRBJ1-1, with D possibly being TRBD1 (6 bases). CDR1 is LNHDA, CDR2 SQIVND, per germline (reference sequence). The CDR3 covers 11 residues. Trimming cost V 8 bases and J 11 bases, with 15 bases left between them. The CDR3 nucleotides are TGTGCCAGTGGGACACCCCTGGGCGCTTTCTTT. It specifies CASGTPLGAFF.

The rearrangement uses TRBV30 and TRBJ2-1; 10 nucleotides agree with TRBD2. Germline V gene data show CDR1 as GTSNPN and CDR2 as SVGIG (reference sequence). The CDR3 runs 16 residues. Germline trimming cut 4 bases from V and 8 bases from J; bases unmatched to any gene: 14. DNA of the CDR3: TGTGCCTGGAAACTAGCGGGGAGGCGGCGGTTGGATGAGCAGTTCTTC. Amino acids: CAWKLAGRRRLDEQFF.